This T cell receptor (beta chain) emerged from a study of OX40 agonist ivuxolimab in advanced cancers. At the level of the study: Dose-escalation patients had hepatocellular carcinoma, melanoma, renal cell or head and neck cancer. Whole-study findings and limits: Expanded clones tended on average to be more numerous among CD8+ T cells than CD4+. Specificity for antigen went undetermined in the expanded peripheral T cells. Some of the lowest clonal expansion was seen in partial responders at 0.1-3.0 mg/kg.

With regard to this clone: Its target is not known.

Trimming shortened V by 7 bases and J by 3 bases, and 7 bases separated the two germline ends. Per the germline V gene, CDR1 is MNHNS and CDR2 is SASEGT. There are 11 residues in the CDR3. This table comes from immunoSEQ multiplex PCR, and its TCRdb copy is limited to in-frame clones, with some not included. The sample has just under 75,000 clones; 92% are singletons. This clonotype was sampled from an adult with an advanced solid tumor such as melanoma, head and neck, liver or kidney cancer. The sequencing here drew on CD4+ or CD8+ T cells sorted from blood, taken in a trial of the OX40 agonist ivuxolimab. V gene TRBV6-1 combines with J gene TRBJ2-7; the D is unclear. CDR3 protein: CASKRIYEQYF. DNA for the CDR3: TGTGCCAGCAAGCGCATCTACGAGCAGTACTTC.